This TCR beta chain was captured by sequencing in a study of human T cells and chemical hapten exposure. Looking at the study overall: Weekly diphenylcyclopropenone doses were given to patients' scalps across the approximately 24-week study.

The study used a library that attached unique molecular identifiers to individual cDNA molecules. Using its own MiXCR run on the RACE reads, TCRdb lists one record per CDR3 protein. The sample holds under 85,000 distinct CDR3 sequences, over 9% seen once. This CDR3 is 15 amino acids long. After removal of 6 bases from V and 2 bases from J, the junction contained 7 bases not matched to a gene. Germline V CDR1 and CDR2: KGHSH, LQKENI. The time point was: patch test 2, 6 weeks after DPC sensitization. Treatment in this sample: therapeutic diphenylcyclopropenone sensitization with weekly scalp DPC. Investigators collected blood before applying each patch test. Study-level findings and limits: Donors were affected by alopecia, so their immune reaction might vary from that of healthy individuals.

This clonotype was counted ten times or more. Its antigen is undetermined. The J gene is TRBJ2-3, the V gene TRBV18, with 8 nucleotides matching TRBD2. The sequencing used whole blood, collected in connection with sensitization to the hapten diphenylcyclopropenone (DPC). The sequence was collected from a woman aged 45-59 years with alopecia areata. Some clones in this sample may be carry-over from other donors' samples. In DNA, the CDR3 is TGTGCCAGCTCGCCCATAGCGGGACCCACAGATACGCAGTATTTT. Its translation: CASSPIAGPTDTQYF.